The 5 T cell receptor beta chains below all came from one sample that was sequenced in a study of blood T cell repertoires in COVID-19. The repertoire was sequenced with immunoSEQ multiplex PCR; TCRdb's copy has only in-frame clones and lacks some. The profile shows roughly 130,000 clones, 90% of them singletons. The sample comprised peripheral blood. These receptors all stem from a man in his 60s with COVID-19, enrolled during active disease.

This chain links TRBV27 with TRBJ2-7; weak D call: TRBD1 (6 bases). This CDR3 region has 16 residues. V shed 6 bases and J shed 0 bases, with 18 bases lying between them. Germline V gene lookup returns CDR1 MNHEY and CDR2 SMNVEV (reference sequence). The CDR3: CASRVTRGFGSYEQYF. DNA of the CDR3: TGTGCCAGCAGAGTTACTAGGGGGTTCGGCTCCTACGAGCAGTACTTC.

This chain joins TRBV4-3 and TRBJ2-7; no reliable D call. V lost 0 bases and J 3 bases, leaving 6 bases between the germline ends. The CDR3 sequence is 13 residues long. Germline V gene data show CDR1 as LGHNA and CDR2 as YSLEER. The CDR3 reads CASSQDRFYEQYF. The CDR3 DNA reads TGCGCCAGCAGCCAAGACAGATTCTACGAGCAGTACTTC.

The rearrangement links TRBV2 to TRBJ2-3, with D possibly TRBD2 on 5 matching bases. The CDR3 contains 14 residues. V was shortened by 6 bases and J by 0 bases, with 10 bases between the two germline ends. Germline CDR1 SNHLY, CDR2 FYNNEI. CDR3 loop: CASSRTVSTDTQYF. The CDR3 nucleotides read TGTGCCAGCAGCCGGACTGTTAGCACAGATACGCAGTATTTT.

The J gene is TRBJ1-2, the V gene TRBV6-2 or TRBV6-3; unclear D gene. The germline gives CDR1 MNHEY, CDR2 SVGEGT. V dropped 6 bases and J dropped 4 bases, with 15 bases sitting between them. There are 14 residues in the CDR3. CDR3: CASSRTSGSYGYTF. CDR3 in DNA: TGTGCCAGCAGCCGAACGTCTGGTAGCTATGGCTACACCTTC.

The V gene is TRBV5-4, the J gene TRBJ2-7; TRBD1 might be the D (7 bases). V shed 6 bases and J shed 2 bases, with 15 bases lying between them. Germline lookup yields CDR1 SGHNT and CDR2 YYREEE (reference sequence). The CDR3 length is 14 residues. In nucleotides, the CDR3 is TGTGCCAGCACAGGGGGGTGGCCAACCTACGAGCAGTACTTC. This codes for CASTGGWPTYEQYF. Variable domain in full (rest from reference TRBV5-4 and TRBJ2-7): ETGVTQSPTHLIKTRGQQVTLRCSSQSGHNTVSWYQQALGQGPQFIFQYYREEENGRGNFPPRFSGLQFPNYSSELNVNALELDDSALYLCASTGGWPTYEQYFGPGTRLTVT.